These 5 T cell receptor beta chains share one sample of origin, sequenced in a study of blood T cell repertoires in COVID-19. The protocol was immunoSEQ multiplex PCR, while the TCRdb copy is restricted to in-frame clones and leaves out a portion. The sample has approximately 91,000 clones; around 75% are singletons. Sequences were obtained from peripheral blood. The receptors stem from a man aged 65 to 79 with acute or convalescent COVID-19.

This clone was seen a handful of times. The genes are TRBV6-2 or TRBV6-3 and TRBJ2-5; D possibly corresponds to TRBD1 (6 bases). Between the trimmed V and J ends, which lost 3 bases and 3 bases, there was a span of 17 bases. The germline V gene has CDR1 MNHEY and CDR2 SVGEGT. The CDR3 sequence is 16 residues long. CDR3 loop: CASSYLAGVLEETQYF. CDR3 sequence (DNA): TGTGCCAGCAGTTATCTCGCAGGGGTTTTGGAAGAGACCCAGTACTTC.

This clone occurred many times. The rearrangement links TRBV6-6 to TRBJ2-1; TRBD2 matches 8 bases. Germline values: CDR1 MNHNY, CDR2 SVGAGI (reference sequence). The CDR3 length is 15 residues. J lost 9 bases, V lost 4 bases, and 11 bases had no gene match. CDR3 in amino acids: CASSSLGSGRAEQFF. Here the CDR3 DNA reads TGTGCCAGCAGTTCCCTGGGGAGCGGGAGAGCTGAGCAGTTCTTC.

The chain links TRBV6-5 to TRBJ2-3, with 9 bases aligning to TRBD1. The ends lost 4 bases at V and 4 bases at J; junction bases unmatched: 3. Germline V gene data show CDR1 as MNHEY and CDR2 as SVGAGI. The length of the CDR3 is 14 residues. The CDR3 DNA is TGTGCCAGCAGTTGGGGACAGGGCCCAGATACGCAGTATTTT. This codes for CASSWGQGPDTQYF.

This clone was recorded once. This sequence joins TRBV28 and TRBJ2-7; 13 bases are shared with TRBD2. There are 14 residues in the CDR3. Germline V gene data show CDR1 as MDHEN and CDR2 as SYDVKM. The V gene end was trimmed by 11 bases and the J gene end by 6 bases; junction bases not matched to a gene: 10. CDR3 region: CACGGGLAGREQYF. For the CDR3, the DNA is TGTGCCTGCGGAGGGGGACTAGCGGGGCGCGAGCAGTACTTC.

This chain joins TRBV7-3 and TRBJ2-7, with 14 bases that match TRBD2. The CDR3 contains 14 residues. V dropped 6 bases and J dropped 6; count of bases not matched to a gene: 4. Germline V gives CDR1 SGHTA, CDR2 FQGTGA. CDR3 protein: CASSYGTSGSEQYF. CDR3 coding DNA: TGTGCCAGCAGTTATGGGACTAGCGGGAGCGAGCAGTACTTC.